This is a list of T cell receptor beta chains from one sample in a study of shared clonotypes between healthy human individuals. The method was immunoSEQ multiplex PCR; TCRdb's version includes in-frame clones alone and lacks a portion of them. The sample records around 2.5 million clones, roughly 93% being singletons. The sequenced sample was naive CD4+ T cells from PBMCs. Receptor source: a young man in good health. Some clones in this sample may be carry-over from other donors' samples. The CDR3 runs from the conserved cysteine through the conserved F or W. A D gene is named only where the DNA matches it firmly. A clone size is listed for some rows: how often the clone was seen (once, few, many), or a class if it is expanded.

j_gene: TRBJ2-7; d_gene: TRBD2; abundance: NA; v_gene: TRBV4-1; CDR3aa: CASSRLAGERRSSYEQYF; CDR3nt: TGCGCCAGCAGCCGTCTAGCGGGAGAAAGACGTTCCTCCTACGAGCAGTACTTC
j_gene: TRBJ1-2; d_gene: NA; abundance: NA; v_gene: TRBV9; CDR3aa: CASSVGVGVKRSGYTF; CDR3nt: TGTGCCAGCAGCGTAGGGGTAGGGGTTAAGAGGAGCGGCTACACCTTC
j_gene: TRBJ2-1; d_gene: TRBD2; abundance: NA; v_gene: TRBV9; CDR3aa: CASTSQREGGQGEQFF; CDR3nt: TGTGCCAGCACCTCCCAGCGGGAGGGGGGTCAGGGTGAGCAGTTCTTC
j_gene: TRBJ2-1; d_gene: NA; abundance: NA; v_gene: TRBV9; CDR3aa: CASSVRGSYNEQFF; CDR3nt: TGTGCCAGCAGCGTACGAGGCTCCTACAATGAGCAGTTCTTC
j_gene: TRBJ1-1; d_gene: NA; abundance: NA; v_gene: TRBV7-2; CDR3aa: CASTLSRNTEAFF; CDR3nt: TGTGCCAGCACCTTGTCCAGGAACACTGAAGCTTTCTTT
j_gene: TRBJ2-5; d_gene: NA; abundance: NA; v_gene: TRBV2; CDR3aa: CASSVNRETQYF; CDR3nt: TGTGCCAGCAGTGTTAACAGGGAGACCCAGTACTTC
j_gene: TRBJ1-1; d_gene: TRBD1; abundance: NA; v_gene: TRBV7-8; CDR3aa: CASSLVTGALNTEAFF; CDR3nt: TGTGCCAGCAGCTTAGTCACAGGGGCGTTGAACACTGAAGCTTTCTTT
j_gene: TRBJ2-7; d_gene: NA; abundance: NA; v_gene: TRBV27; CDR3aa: CASSPRSQAYEQYF; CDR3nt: TGTGCCAGCAGTCCGCGATCGCAGGCCTACGAGCAGTACTTC
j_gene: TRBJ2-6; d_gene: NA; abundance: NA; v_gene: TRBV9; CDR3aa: CASSAQTNLPGANVLTF; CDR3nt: TGTGCCAGCAGCGCCCAGACTAATTTGCCTGGGGCCAACGTCCTGACTTTC
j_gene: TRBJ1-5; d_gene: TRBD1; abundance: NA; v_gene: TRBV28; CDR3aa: CASSLSQGRSNQPQHF; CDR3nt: TGTGCCAGCAGTTTATCACAGGGGAGAAGCAATCAGCCCCAGCATTTT
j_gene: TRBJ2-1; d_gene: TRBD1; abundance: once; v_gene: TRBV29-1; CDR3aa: CSGGRGQVNEQFF; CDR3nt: TGCAGCGGGGGCAGGGGGCAGGTCAATGAGCAGTTCTTC
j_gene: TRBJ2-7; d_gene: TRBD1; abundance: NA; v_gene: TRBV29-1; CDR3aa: CSVETGSNYEQYF; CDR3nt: TGCAGCGTTGAGACAGGGTCAAACTACGAGCAGTACTTC
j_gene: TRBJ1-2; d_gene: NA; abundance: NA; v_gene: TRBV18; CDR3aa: CASSPDPSGYGYTF; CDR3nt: TGTGCCAGCTCACCAGACCCTAGTGGCTATGGCTACACCTTC
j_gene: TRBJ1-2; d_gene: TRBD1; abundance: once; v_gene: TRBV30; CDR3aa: CAWEFRGREGYTF; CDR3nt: TGTGCCTGGGAGTTCAGGGGGCGGGAGGGCTACACCTTC
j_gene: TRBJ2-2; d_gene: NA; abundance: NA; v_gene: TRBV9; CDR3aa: CASKARTNTGELFF; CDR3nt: TGTGCCAGCAAGGCCAGGACGAACACCGGGGAGCTGTTTTTT
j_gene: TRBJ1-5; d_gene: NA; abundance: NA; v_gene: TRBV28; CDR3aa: CASSLWQQPQHF; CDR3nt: TGTGCCAGCAGTTTATGGCAGCAGCCCCAGCATTTT
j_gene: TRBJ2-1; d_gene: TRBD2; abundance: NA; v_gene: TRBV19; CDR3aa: CASSPQVGLAGPNYNEQFF; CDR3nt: TGTGCCAGTAGTCCTCAGGTGGGACTAGCGGGACCGAACTACAATGAGCAGTTCTTC
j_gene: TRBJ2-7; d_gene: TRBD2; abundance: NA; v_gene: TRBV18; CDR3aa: CASSQIAGGTYEQYF; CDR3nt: TGTGCCAGCTCACAAATAGCGGGGGGGACCTACGAGCAGTACTTC
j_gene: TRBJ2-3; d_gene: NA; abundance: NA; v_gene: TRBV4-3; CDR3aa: CASSQPGQTDTQYF; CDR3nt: TGCGCCAGCAGCCAACCCGGACAGACAGATACGCAGTATTTT
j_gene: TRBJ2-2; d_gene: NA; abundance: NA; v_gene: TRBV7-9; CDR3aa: CASSSQVGELFF; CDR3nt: TGTGCCAGCAGCTCCCAAGTCGGGGAGCTGTTTTTT
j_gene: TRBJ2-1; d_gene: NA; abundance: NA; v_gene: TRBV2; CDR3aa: CASSVNSYNEQFF; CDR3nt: TGTGCCAGCAGTGTCAATTCCTACAATGAGCAGTTCTTC
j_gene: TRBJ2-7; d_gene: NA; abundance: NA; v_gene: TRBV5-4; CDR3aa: CASGQTTGTYEQYF; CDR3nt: TGTGCCAGCGGCCAGACGACCGGGACCTACGAGCAGTACTTC
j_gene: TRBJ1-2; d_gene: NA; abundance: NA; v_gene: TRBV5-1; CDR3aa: CASSYPETNYGYTF; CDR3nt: TGCGCCAGCAGCTACCCAGAGACTAACTATGGCTACACCTTC
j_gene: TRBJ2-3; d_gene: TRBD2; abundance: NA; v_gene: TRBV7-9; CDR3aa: CASSRSPGLAGVRLDTQYF; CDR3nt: TGTGCCAGCAGCCGGAGCCCCGGGCTAGCGGGAGTACGTCTAGATACGCAGTATTTT
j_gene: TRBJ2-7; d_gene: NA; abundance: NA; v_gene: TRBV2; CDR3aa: CASSVRLSSYEQYF; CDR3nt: TGTGCCAGCAGTGTCCGACTAAGCTCCTACGAGCAGTACTTC
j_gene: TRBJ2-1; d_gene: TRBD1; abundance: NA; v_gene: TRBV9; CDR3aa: CASSRTGGPYNEQFF; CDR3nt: TGTGCCAGCAGCCGCACAGGGGGCCCCTACAATGAGCAGTTCTTC
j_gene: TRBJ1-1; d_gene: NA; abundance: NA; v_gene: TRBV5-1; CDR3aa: CASSRVRDTLNTEAFF; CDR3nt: TGCGCCAGCAGCCGGGTCCGGGACACCCTGAACACTGAAGCTTTCTTT
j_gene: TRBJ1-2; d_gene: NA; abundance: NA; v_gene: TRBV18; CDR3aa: CASSPLPGAVDYGYTF; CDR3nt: TGTGCCAGCTCACCGCTCCCGGGGGCGGTGGACTATGGCTACACCTTC
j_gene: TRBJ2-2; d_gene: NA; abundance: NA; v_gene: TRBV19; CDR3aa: CASIRRANTGELFF; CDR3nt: TGTGCCAGTATAAGGAGGGCGAACACCGGGGAGCTGTTTTTT
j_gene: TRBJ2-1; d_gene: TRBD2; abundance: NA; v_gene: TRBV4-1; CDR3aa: CASSRNLAVSYNEQFF; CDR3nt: TGCGCCAGCAGCCGAAACCTAGCGGTCTCCTACAATGAGCAGTTCTTC
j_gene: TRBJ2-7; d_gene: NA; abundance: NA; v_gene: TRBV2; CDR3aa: CASSVDTYEQYF; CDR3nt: TGTGCCAGCAGTGTTGACACCTACGAGCAGTACTTC
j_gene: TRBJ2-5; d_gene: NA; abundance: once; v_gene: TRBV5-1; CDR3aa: CASSLAGSYEETQYF; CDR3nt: TGCGCCAGCAGCTTGGCCGGGAGCTATGAAGAGACCCAGTACTTC
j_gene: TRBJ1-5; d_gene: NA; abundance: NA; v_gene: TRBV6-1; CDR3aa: CASSEGGHYSNQPQHF; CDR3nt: TGTGCCAGCAGTGAAGGCGGGCATTATAGCAATCAGCCCCAGCATTTT
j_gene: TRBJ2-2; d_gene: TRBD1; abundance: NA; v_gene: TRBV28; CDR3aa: CASSRIAGTANTGELFF; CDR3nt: TGTGCCAGCAGCCGAATAGCCGGGACAGCGAACACCGGGGAGCTGTTTTTT
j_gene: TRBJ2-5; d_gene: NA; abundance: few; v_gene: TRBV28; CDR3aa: CASSLVGETQYF; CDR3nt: TGTGCCAGCAGTTTAGTCGGGGAGACCCAGTACTTC
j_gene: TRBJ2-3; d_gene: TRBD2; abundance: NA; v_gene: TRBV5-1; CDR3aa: CASSLEEREGEQYF; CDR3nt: TGCGCCAGCAGCTTGGAAGAGCGGGAGGGGGAGCAGTATTTT
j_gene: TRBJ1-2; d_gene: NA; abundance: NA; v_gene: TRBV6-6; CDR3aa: CASRQLQIYTF; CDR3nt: TGTGCCAGCCGTCAATTGCAAATCTACACCTTC
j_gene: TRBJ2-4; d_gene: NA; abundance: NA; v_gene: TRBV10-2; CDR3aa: CATQTGRGKNIQYF; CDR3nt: TGCGCCACTCAGACAGGGCGGGGGAAAAACATTCAGTACTTC
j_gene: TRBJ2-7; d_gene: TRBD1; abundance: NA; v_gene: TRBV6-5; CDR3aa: CASGFSTGGNEQYF; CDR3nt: TGTGCCAGCGGGTTTAGCACAGGGGGGAACGAGCAGTACTTC
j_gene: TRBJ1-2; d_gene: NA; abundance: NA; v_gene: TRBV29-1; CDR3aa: CSVEAQQGLGYTF; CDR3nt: TGCAGCGTTGAAGCCCAACAGGGATTGGGCTACACCTTC
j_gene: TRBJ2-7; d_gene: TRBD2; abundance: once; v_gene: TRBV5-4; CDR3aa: CASSPSSGAYEQYF; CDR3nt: TGTGCCAGCAGCCCCTCTAGCGGAGCCTACGAGCAGTACTTC
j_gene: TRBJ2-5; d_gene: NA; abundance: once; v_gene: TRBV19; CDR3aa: CASSITEGRGAQYF; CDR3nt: TGTGCCAGTAGTATAACGGAGGGGCGAGGGGCCCAGTACTTC
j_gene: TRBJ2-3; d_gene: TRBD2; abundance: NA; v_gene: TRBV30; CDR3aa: CAWSYTSGRPPDTQYF; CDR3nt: TGTGCCTGGAGCTACACTAGCGGGAGGCCCCCAGATACGCAGTATTTT
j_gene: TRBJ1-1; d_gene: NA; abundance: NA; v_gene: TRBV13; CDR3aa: CASSLGGQGYTEAFF; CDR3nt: TGTGCCAGCAGCTTGGGGGGCCAGGGCTACACTGAAGCTTTCTTT
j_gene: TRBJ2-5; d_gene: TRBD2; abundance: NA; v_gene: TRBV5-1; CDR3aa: CASSEGLAGAAGETQYF; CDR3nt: TGCGCCAGCAGCGAGGGACTAGCGGGAGCCGCGGGGGAGACCCAGTACTTC
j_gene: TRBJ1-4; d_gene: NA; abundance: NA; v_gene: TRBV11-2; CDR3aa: CASSQGRSNEKLFF; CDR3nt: TGTGCCAGCAGTCAGGGACGGAGTAATGAAAAACTGTTTTTT
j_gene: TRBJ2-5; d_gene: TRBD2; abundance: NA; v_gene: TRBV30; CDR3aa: CAWNFGLAGVGGTQYF; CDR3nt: TGTGCCTGGAACTTCGGACTAGCGGGAGTTGGGGGGACCCAGTACTTC
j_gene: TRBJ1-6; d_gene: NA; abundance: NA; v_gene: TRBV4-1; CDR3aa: CASSQGAQSGYNSPLHF; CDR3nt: TGCGCCAGCAGCCAAGGGGCACAAAGCGGGTATAATTCACCCCTCCACTTT
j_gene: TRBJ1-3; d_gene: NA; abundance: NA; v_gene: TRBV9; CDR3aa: CASSPPGLSGNTIYF; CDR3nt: TGTGCCAGCAGCCCACCGGGGCTCTCTGGAAACACCATATATTTT